The rows below give T cell receptor beta chains drawn from one sample of a study of blood T cell repertoires in COVID-19. Only in-frame clones appear in the TCRdb table, and some are missing; sequencing was by immunoSEQ multiplex PCR. The table lists a few hundred thousand clones, roughly 89% of them singletons, with about 6% in the top ten. The source material was peripheral blood. The receptors were gathered from a man between 60 and 75 years old who had recovered from COVID-19. Each CDR3 is given with its conserved first and last residue. A D gene is named only where the DNA matches it firmly. A row's size may be missing; if present it is once, few, many or a size class.

-,TRBJ1-1,-,TRBV7-9,TGTGCCAGCAGCTTTTCCCTTTCTGCGACTGAAGCTTTCTTT,CASSFSLSATEAFF
TRBD2,TRBJ2-1,few,TRBV11-3,TGTGCCAGCAGCTTAGTCCTAGCGGGCTACAATGAGCAGTTCTTC,CASSLVLAGYNEQFF
TRBD1,TRBJ1-1,-,TRBV27,TGTGCCAGCACCGATGATACAGGGGGCGAAAACACTGAAGCTTTCTTT,CASTDDTGGENTEAFF
-,TRBJ1-1,-,TRBV28,TGTGCCAGCAGTTTAGCTGACATGAACACTGAAGCTTTCTTT,CASSLADMNTEAFF
TRBD2,TRBJ2-7,once,TRBV30,TGTGCCTGGCGTAACGGGGGAGGGTACGAGCAGTACTTC,CAWRNGGGYEQYF
TRBD2,TRBJ2-1,-,TRBV5-4,TGTGCCAGCAGCCGGGCTAGCGGGGGGGCCACCTACAATGAGCAGTTCTTC,CASSRASGGATYNEQFF
-,TRBJ2-1,-,TRBV7-2,TGTGCCAGCAGCTTATCAAGTTATAGTGAGCAGTTCTTC,CASSLSSYSEQFF
-,TRBJ1-5,-,TRBV3-1/TRBV3-2,TGTGCCAGCAGCCAAGGAGCCGGGGGGCTGAGTCAGCCCCAGCATTTT,CASSQGAGGLSQPQHF
TRBD1,TRBJ2-5,-,TRBV24-1,TGTGCCACCAGTCCATCGGCAGGGGGCAGGGAGACCCAGTACTTC,CATSPSAGGRETQYF
-,TRBJ2-1,-,TRBV29-1,TGCAGCGTTGATGGGGTCGGGATCGCTGCCAATGAGCAGTTCTTC,CSVDGVGIAANEQFF
TRBD2,TRBJ2-7,-,TRBV5-1,TGCGCCAGCAGCTTGCTTAGCGGGACTTCCTACGAGCAGTACTTC,CASSLLSGTSYEQYF
TRBD2,TRBJ2-3,-,TRBV19,TGTGCCAGTAGTCCTCCTAGGACTAGCGGTAGCACAGATACGCAGTATTTT,CASSPPRTSGSTDTQYF
-,TRBJ2-5,-,TRBV29-1,TGCAGCGTTGTAGTGGAGGGAAACCAGTACTTC,CSVVVEGNQYF
-,TRBJ1-4,-,TRBV3-1/TRBV3-2,TGTGCCAGCAGCCACCAGGCAGGGGTAGGGGAAAAACTGTTTTTT,CASSHQAGVGEKLFF
TRBD1,TRBJ2-4,-,TRBV7-2,TGTGCCAGCAGCCTGGGACAGGGGGAAAACATTCAGTACTTC,CASSLGQGENIQYF
-,TRBJ1-2,-,TRBV30,TGTGCCTGGACCTTCAGGGCAGAGCATAACTATGGCTACACCTTC,CAWTFRAEHNYGYTF
TRBD1,TRBJ1-2,medium-sized,TRBV29-1,TGCAGCGTTGACCTACAGGGGGCGACGAAAGGCTACACCTTC,CSVDLQGATKGYTF
-,TRBJ1-2,-,TRBV6-4,TGTGCCAGCAGTGTATCGGGGGATGGAGGCTACACCTTC,CASSVSGDGGYTF
-,TRBJ1-6,-,TRBV19,TGTGCCAGTAGTACTCGGCTCAGACAGGTCAATTCACCCCTCCACTTT,CASSTRLRQVNSPLHF
TRBD2,TRBJ2-7,-,TRBV5-4,TGTGCCAGCAGCTCGACTAGCGGGAACGAGCAGTACTTC,CASSSTSGNEQYF
-,TRBJ1-1,-,TRBV4-1,TGCGCCAGCAGCCTCCCGGACAGATTGAACACTGAAGCTTTCTTT,CASSLPDRLNTEAFF
-,TRBJ2-7,-,TRBV24-1,TGTGCCACCAGTGAGTCGGGATCAAGGGCCTACGAGCAGTACTTC,CATSESGSRAYEQYF
-,TRBJ2-2,-,TRBV11-2,TGTGCCAGCAGTCGGATAGGGGTAACCGGGGAGCTGTTTTTT,CASSRIGVTGELFF
TRBD2,TRBJ2-5,-,TRBV4-2,TGTGCCAGCAGCCAAGATTGGTCCGGGACTAGCGGAGAGACCCAGTACTTC,CASSQDWSGTSGETQYF
-,TRBJ2-7,-,TRBV27,TGTGCCAGCAGTTTAACAGGGAAAGAGCAGTACTTC,CASSLTGKEQYF
-,TRBJ1-4,-,TRBV19,TGTGCCAGTAACGGCAGGGAAGGGCGCGGTAATGAAAAACTGTTTTTT,CASNGREGRGNEKLFF
-,TRBJ1-1,-,TRBV6-5,TGTGCCAGCAGTTACAGCAGGGAGGTGAACACTGAAGCTTTCTTT,CASSYSREVNTEAFF
TRBD2,TRBJ2-2,once,TRBV19,TGTGCCAGCCCTAGGGTAGCGGGAGGTACCGGGGAGCTGTTTTTT,CASPRVAGGTGELFF
-,TRBJ2-1,once,TRBV3-1/TRBV3-2,TGTGCCAGCAGCCAAGAGCGGGGCGCTCGTGAGCAGTTCTTC,CASSQERGAREQFF